The T cell receptor beta chain described here comes from a study of T cell responses to AZD1222 COVID-19 vaccine (dated by TCRdb to the early 2020s). Concerning the study at large: AZD1222 recipients whose second dose came at about 4 weeks and those whose second dose came at about 12 weeks were combined into one group, since spike-specific TCR depth and breadth did not differ between the two schedules. A total of more than 230 trial participants underwent TCR sequencing, of whom 200 to 220 received two doses of AZD1222 and 26 received two doses of the MenACWY control vaccine. Trial participants were enrolled into age subgroups of 18-55, 56-69 and 70-plus years, which contained around 140, 26 and 57 TCR-sequenced participants, respectively. Results and caveats for the whole study, not just this receptor: Conclusions about previously exposed vaccinees were limited because only a handful of AZD1222 recipients were SARS-CoV-2 seropositive at baseline. Participants were mostly white British, with more females than males. The authors suggested clonal diversity may have been underestimated. Because no day 14 peak-response samples were available, the repertoires could be characterized only after the peak T cell response. A significant rise in spike-specific TCR breadth and depth was observed after two AZD1222 doses relative to day 0 and relative to MenACWY recipients. Epitopes outside the regions mutated in the B.1.351 and B.1.1.7 variants were reportedly recognized by nearly half of the unique spike-specific TCRs. The vaccine-associated CD4 TCRs covered the entire spike protein, and the dominant responses fell in regions 160-218 and 743-854. In the small 56-69-year group, the increase in depth fell short of significance, most likely because of low power.

In the paper's terms, the time point label means: baseline before first vaccination. Samples from vaccinated people were obtained from the UK trials COV001 and COV002, which included a single-blind randomized controlled phase 2/3 trial of AZD1222 (ChAdOx1 nCoV-19) in healthy adults. For TCRbeta chain sequencing, PBMC samples from trial participants were taken at day 0 and at day 28 after the second dose. Regarding this clone: The antigen this receptor binds is unknown. No per-base quality is available; no much larger clone lies one base away.

The CDR3 regions of human TCRbeta chains were analyzed by immunosequencing. Under the source paper's analysis protocol: TCRs in the repertoires were compared against a reference library of SARS-CoV-2-specific TCRs that had been generated with the MIRA antigen-specificity platform. Breadth was defined as the fraction of unique TCRs that were SARS-CoV-2-associated, and depth was defined as the fraction of total T cells that were SARS-CoV-2-associated. Using the MIRA data, each spike-specific TCR was assigned both to the spike region to which the TCR was reactive and to a CD4 or CD8 class. Log10-transformed breadth and depth values were compared by one-way ANOVA with Sidak's multiple comparisons tests. In its TCRdb copy, this immuneACCESS table keeps in-frame sequences only and misses some clones. Where compared with another copy, unresolved V genes explain less than half of these, and the others have no known cause. V and J calls and clone size follow that table, whereas D and trimming were derived from the DNA. The sample table holds 140,000 to 150,000 clones, of which about 90% were seen once. The ten largest account for 5.2% of the sample.

The sequence came from an adult in good health. The sample was peripheral blood, taken on day 0 of AZD1222 vaccination.

The nucleotides read TGTGCCAGCAGCCAAGGGCACTTAGCCTACGAGCAGTACTTC. Translated, it gives CASSQGHLAYEQYF. This sequence uses TRBV3-1 (or the pseudogene TRBV3-2) and TRBJ2-7, with no confidently assigned D gene. The germline V gene encodes CDR1 LGHDT and CDR2 YNNKEL (reference sequence). Trimming costs V 1 base and J 2 bases, and their ends lie 9 bases apart. Taken from cysteine to phenylalanine, the CDR3 has 14 residues. Only the CDR3 portion is preserved as DNA: 42 bases, with reading frame beginning at the first base.